This T cell receptor beta chain was sequenced in a study of cytomegalovirus exposure and HLA in healthy donors. Study overall: Roughly 85 million unique TCRs from HLA-typed donors were held in an early release of data.

Concerning this clone itself: Antigen specificity is unknown.

Study-wide findings and caveats: As immune exposure information, only CMV serostatus was available. For most subjects, TCR beta sequences were reported to predict HLA-A and HLA-B alleles with accuracy.

The PCR contained 60 Vbeta and 13 Jbeta primers. Sequencing used immunoSEQ multiplex PCR; TCRdb keeps in-frame clones, though not all of them. The data show 250,000 to 300,000 clones, approximately 84% seen once. This CDR3 is built from 14 residues. Per germline, CDR1 SNHLY and CDR2 FYNNEI. Trimming took off 7 bases at V and 2 bases at J, with 11 bases between the two ends. This clonotype was sampled from a woman in her 40s in good health and CMV-seropositive. The rearrangement links TRBV2 to TRBJ1-4; D uncertain. Input material: PBMCs. The CDR3 DNA reads as TGTGCCAGCAATGGAGGGTGGACTAATGAAAAACTGTTTTTT. Translating gives CASNGGWTNEKLFF. The whole variable domain, remainder taken from reference TRBV2 and TRBJ1-4, is EPEVTQTPSHQVTQMGQEVILRCVPISNHLYFYWYRQILGQKVEFLVSFYNNEISEKSEIFDDQFSVERPDGSNFTLKIRSTKLEDSAMYFCASNGGWTNEKLFFGSGTQLSVL.